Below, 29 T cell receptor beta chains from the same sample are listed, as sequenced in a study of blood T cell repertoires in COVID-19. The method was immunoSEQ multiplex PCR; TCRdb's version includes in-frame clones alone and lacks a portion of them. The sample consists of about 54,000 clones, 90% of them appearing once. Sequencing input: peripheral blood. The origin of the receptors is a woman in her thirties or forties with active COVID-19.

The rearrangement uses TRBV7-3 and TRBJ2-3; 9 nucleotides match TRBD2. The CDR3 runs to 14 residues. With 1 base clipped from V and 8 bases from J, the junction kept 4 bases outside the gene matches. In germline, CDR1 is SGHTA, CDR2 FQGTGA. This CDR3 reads CASSLNSGGGTQYF. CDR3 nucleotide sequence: TGTGCCAGCAGCTTAAATAGCGGGGGTGGTACGCAGTATTTT.

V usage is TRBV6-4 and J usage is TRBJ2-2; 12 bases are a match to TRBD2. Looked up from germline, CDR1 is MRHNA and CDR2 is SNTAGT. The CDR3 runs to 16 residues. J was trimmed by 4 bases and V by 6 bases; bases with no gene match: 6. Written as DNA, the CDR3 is TGTGCCAGCAGAGCTCTAGCGGGGGGGGTCACCGGGGAGCTGTTTTTT. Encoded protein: CASRALAGGVTGELFF.

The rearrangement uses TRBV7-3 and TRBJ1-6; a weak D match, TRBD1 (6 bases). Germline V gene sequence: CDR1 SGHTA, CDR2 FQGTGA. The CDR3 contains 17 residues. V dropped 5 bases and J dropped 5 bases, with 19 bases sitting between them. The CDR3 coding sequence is TGTGCCAGCAGCATAGGCGGTACAGGGTCCCATAATTCACCCCTCCACTTT. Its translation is CASSIGGTGSHNSPLHF.

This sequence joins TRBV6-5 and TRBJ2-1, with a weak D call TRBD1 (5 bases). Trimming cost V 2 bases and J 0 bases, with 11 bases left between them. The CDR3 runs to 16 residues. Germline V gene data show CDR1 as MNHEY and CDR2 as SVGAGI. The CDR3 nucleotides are TGTGCCAGCAGTTACCGCAGGACAAGCTCCTACAATGAGCAGTTCTTC. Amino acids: CASSYRRTSSYNEQFF.

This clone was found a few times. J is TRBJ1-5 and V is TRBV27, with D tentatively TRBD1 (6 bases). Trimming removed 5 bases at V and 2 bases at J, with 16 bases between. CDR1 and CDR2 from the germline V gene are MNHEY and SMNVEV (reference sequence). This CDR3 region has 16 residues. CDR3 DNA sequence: TGTGCCAGCAGTCGGACAGCCGGGTATGGCAATCAGCCCCAGCATTTT. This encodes CASSRTAGYGNQPQHF.

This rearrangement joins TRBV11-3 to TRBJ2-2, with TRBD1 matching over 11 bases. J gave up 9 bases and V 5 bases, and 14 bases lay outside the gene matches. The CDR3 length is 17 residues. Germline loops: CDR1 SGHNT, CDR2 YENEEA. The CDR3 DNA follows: TGTGCCAGCAGCCGTCCGGGACAGGGGGATCGCTTCCGGGAGCTGTTTTTT. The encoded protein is CASSRPGQGDRFRELFF.

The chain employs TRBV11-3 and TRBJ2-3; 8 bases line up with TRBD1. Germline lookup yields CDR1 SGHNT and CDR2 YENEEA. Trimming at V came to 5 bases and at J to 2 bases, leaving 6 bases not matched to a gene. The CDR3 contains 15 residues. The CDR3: CASSDRQGLTDTQYF. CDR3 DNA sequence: TGTGCCAGCAGCGACCGACAGGGGCTCACAGATACGCAGTATTTT.

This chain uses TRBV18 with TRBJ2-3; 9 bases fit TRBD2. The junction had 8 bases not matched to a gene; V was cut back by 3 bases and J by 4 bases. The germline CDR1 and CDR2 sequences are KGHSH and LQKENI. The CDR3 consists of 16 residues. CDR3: CASSPPAGGIADTQYF. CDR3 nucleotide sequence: TGTGCCAGCTCACCCCCCGCGGGGGGGATCGCAGATACGCAGTATTTT. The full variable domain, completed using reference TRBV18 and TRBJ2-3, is NAGVMQNPRHLVRRRGQEARLRCSPMKGHSHVYWYRQLPEEGLKFMVYLQKENIIDESGMPKERFSAEFPKEGPSILRIQQVVRGDSAAYFCASSPPAGGIADTQYFGPGTRLTVL.

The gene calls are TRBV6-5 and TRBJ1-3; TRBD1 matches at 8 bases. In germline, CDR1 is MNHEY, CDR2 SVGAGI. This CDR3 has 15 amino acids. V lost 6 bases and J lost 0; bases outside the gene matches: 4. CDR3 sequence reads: CASSIQGASGNTIYF. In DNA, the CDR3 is TGTGCCAGCAGCATCCAGGGGGCCTCTGGAAACACCATATATTTT.

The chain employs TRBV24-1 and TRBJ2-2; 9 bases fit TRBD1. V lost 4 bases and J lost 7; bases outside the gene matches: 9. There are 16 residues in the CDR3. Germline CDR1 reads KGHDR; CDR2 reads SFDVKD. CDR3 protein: CATSDRGTGFNGELFF. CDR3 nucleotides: TGTGCCACCAGTGACCGAGGGACAGGGTTTAACGGGGAGCTGTTTTTT.

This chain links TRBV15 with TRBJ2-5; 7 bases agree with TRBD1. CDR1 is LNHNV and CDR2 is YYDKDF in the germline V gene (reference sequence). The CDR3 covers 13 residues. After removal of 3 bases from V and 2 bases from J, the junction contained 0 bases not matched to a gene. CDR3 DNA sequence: TGTGCCACCAGCAGGGGACAGCAAGAGACCCAGTACTTC. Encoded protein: CATSRGQQETQYF.

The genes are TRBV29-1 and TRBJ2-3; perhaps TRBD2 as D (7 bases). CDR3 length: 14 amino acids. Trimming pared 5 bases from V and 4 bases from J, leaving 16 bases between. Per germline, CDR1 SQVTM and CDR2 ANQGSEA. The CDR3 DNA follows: TGCAGCGTTAGGTCGGGGGGCCGGGCAGATACGCAGTATTTT. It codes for CSVRSGGRADTQYF.

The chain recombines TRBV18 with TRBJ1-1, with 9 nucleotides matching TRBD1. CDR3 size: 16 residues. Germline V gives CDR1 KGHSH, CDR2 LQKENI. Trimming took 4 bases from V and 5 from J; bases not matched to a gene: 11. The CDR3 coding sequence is TGTGCCAGCTCACTTACAGGGGGCTTGGTTGGGACTGAAGCTTTCTTT. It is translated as CASSLTGGLVGTEAFF.

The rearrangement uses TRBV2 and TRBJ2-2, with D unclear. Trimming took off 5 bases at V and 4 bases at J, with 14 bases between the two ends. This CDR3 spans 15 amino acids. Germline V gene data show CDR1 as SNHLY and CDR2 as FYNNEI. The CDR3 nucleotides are TGTGCCAGCAGTTCTACAGATGTCGGCACCGGGGAGCTGTTTTTT. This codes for CASSSTDVGTGELFF.

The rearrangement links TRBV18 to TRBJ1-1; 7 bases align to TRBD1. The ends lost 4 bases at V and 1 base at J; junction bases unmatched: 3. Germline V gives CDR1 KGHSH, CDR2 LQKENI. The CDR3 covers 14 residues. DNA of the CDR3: TGTGCCAGCTCACAAGGACAGGAGAACACTGAAGCTTTCTTT. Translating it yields CASSQGQENTEAFF.

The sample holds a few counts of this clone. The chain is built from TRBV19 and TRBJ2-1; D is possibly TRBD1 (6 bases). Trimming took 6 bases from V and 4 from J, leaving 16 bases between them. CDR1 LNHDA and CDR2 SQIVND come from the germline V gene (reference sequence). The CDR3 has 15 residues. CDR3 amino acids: CASRRTERRYNEQFF. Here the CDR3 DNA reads TGTGCCAGTAGGAGGACAGAAAGGCGTTACAATGAGCAGTTCTTC. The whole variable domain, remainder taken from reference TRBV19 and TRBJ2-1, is DGGITQSPKYLFRKEGQNVTLSCEQNLNHDAMYWYRQDPGQGLRLIYYSQIVNDFQKGDIAEGYSVSREKKESFPLTVTSAQKNPTAFYLCASRRTERRYNEQFFGPGTRLTVL.

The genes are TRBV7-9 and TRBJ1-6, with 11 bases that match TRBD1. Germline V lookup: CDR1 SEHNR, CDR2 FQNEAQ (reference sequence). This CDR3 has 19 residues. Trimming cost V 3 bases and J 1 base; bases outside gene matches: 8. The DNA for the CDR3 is TGTGCCAGCAGCTTCGGAGGGACAGGGGGTTTGTCCTATAATTCACCCCTCCACTTT. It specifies CASSFGGTGGLSYNSPLHF.

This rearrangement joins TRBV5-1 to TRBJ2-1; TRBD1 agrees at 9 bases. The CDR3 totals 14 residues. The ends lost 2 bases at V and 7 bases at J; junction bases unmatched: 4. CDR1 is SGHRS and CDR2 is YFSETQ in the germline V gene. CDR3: CASSLGTGLNEQFF. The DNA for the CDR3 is TGCGCCAGCAGCTTAGGGACAGGGCTTAATGAGCAGTTCTTC.

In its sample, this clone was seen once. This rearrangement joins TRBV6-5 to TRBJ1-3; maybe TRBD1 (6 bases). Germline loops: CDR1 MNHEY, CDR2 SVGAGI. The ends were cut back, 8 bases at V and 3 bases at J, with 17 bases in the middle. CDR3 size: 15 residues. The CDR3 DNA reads TGTGCCAGCCGAAAAGAGCAGGGGATTGGAAACACCATATATTTT. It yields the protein CASRKEQGIGNTIYF.

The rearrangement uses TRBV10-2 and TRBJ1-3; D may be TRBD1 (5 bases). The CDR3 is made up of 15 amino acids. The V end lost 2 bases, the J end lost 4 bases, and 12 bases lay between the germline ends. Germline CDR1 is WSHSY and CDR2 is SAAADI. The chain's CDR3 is CASSEVRGRGNTIYF. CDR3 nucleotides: TGCGCCAGCAGTGAGGTACGGGGGAGAGGAAACACCATATATTTT.

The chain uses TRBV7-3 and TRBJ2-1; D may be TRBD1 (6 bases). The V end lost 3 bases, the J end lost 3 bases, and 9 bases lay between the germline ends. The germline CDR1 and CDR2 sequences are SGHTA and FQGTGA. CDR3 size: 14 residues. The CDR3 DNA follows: TGTGCCAGCAGCTTGGACAGTAGCTACAATGAGCAGTTCTTC. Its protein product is CASSLDSSYNEQFF.

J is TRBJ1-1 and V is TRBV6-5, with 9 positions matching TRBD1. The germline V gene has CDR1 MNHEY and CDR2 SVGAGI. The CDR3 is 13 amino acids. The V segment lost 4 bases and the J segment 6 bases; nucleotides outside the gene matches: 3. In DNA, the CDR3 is TGTGCCAGCAGTTGGACAGGGGAACCTGAAGCTTTCTTT. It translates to CASSWTGEPEAFF.

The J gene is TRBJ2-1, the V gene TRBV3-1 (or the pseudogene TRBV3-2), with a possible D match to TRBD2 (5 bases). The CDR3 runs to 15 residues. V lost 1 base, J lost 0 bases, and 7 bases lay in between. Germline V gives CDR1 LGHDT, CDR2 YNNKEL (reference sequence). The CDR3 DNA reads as TGTGCCAGCAGCCAAGCGGGGAGCTCCTACAATGAGCAGTTCTTC. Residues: CASSQAGSSYNEQFF.

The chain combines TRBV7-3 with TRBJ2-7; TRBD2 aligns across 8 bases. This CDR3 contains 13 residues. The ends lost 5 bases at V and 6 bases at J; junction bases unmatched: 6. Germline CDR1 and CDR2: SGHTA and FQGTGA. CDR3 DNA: TGTGCCAGCAGCCCCGGGGGGGGCGGCGAGCAGTACTTC. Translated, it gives CASSPGGGGEQYF.

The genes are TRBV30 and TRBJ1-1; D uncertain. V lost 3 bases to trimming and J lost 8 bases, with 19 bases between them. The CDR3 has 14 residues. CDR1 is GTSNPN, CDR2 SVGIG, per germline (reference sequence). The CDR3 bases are TGTGCCTGGAGAAGTCTTTTGGGAGAAATGGAAGCTTTCTTT. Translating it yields CAWRSLLGEMEAFF.

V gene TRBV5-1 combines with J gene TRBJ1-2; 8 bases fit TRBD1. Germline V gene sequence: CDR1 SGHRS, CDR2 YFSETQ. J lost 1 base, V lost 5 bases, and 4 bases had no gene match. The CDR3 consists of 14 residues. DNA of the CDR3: TGCGCCAGCAGTCAGGGGGCATTTAACTATGGCTACACCTTC. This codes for CASSQGAFNYGYTF.

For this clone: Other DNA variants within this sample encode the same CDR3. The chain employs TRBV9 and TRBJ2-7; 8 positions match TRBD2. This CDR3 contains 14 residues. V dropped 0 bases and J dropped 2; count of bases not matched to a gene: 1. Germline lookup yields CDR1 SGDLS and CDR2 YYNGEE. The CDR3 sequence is CASSVGLATYEQYF. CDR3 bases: TGTGCCAGCAGCGTAGGACTAGCGACCTACGAGCAGTACTTC.

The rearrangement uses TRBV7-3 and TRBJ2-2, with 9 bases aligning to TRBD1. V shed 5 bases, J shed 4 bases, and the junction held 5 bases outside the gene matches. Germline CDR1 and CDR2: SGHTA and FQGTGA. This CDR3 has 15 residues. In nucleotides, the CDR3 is TGTGCCAGCAGCCCGGGACAGGGAGCCACCGGGGAGCTGTTTTTT. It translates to CASSPGQGATGELFF.

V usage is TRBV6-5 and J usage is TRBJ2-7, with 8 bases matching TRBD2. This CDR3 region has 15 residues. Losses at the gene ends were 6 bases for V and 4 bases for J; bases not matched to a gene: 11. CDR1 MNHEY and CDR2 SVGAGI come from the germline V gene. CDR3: CASSYTRGGMYEQYF. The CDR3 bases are TGTGCCAGCAGCTATACCCGGGGGGGCATGTACGAGCAGTACTTC.